Below are 15 T cell receptor beta chains sequenced from a single sample in a study of blood T cell repertoires in COVID-19. Sequencing was performed with immunoSEQ multiplex PCR; in TCRdb, only in-frame clones are kept and a portion is missing. The table includes roughly 290,000 clones, around 91% detected once. The specimen was PBMCs or T cells enriched from blood (not recorded which). Receptors originate from a woman aged 18-35 years with acute COVID-19.

Concerning this clone: Different DNA sequences within this sample yield the same CDR3. This chain links TRBV27 with TRBJ1-6, with D hard to call. This CDR3 has 17 residues. The V end lost 3 bases, the J end lost 0 bases, and 12 bases lay between the germline ends. CDR1 is MNHEY and CDR2 is SMNVEV in the germline V gene (reference sequence). The CDR3 DNA is TGTGCCAGCAGTTTCCGAGACCGGAGCTCCTATAATTCACCCCTCCACTTT. It specifies CASSFRDRSSYNSPLHF.

The rearrangement uses TRBV7-2 and TRBJ2-7, with TRBD2 matching 12 bases. CDR3 size: 14 residues. Trimming cost V 4 bases and J 5 bases; bases outside gene matches: 3. The germline V gene encodes CDR1 SGHTA and CDR2 FQGNSA. The CDR3 loop reads CASSSLAGGNEQYF. For the CDR3, the DNA is TGTGCCAGCAGCTCTCTAGCGGGAGGGAACGAGCAGTACTTC. Combining the CDR3 with reference TRBV7-2 and TRBJ2-7 gives the whole variable domain GAGVSQSPSNKVTEKGKDVELRCDPISGHTALYWYRQSLGQGLEFLIYFQGNSAPDKSGLPSDRFSAERTGGSVSTLTIQRTQQEDSAVYLCASSSLAGGNEQYFGPGTRLTVT.

The gene calls are TRBV18 and TRBJ1-1; 8 positions agree with TRBD1. Germline trimming cut 1 base from V and 1 base from J; bases unmatched to any gene: 11. Germline CDR1 and CDR2: KGHSH and LQKENI. The CDR3 extends over 18 amino acids. The CDR3: CASSPLPDRGAPNTEAFF. CDR3 DNA sequence: TGTGCCAGCTCACCACTACCTGACAGGGGAGCTCCGAACACTGAAGCTTTCTTT.

The chain has TRBV6-2 or TRBV6-3 and TRBJ1-3; D unclear. CDR3 length: 13 amino acids. The V gene lost 5 bases and the J gene lost 4 bases, with 9 bases spanning the gap. The germline gives CDR1 MNHEY, CDR2 SVGEGT. The CDR3 DNA is TGTGCCAGCAGTCGTTTGGAGGGAAACACCATATATTTT. Residues: CASSRLEGNTIYF.

The chain has TRBV28 and TRBJ2-3, with 9 bases identical to TRBD2. From germline, CDR1 is MDHEN and CDR2 SYDVKM. This CDR3 region has 15 residues. With 6 bases clipped from V and 4 bases from J, the junction kept 8 bases outside the gene matches. The CDR3 here is CASRGSGRSPDTQYF. Written as DNA, the CDR3 is TGTGCCAGCAGGGGTAGCGGGAGATCCCCAGATACGCAGTATTTT.

The chain is built from TRBV27 and TRBJ2-1, with 8 bases fitting TRBD1. V shed 4 bases and J 0 bases; nucleotides not matched to a gene: 5. The germline CDR1 and CDR2 sequences are MNHEY and SMNVEV (reference sequence). The CDR3 length is 16 residues. CDR3 protein: CASSYGQGNSYNEQFF. Written as DNA, the CDR3 is TGTGCCAGCAGTTACGGACAGGGAAACTCCTACAATGAGCAGTTCTTC.

The chain links TRBV7-2 to TRBJ2-7, with D hard to call. The CDR3 covers 12 residues. Looked up from germline, CDR1 is SGHTA and CDR2 is FQGNSA. V was cut by 5 bases and J by 0 bases, with 5 bases left in between. The CDR3 coding sequence is TGTGCCAGCAGCCCGAGCTCCTACGAGCAGTACTTC. Its translation is CASSPSSYEQYF.

V gene TRBV3-1 (or the pseudogene TRBV3-2) combines with J gene TRBJ2-1; 11 bases fit TRBD2. Germline trimming cut 0 bases from V and 12 bases from J; bases unmatched to any gene: 7. Germline CDR1 and CDR2: LGHDT and YNNKEL (reference sequence). The CDR3 contains 15 residues. CDR3 nucleotide sequence: TGTGCCAGCAGCCAAGAGACTAGCGGGACAGCGGGGCAGTTCTTC. This gives the protein CASSQETSGTAGQFF.

This clone was observed a single time. This chain links TRBV18 with TRBJ2-7; the D gene is possibly TRBD2 (6 bases). V was cut by 0 bases and J by 1 base, with 7 bases left in between. This CDR3 is 14 amino acids long. The V gene's germline CDR1 is KGHSH and CDR2 LQKENI. The chain's CDR3 is CASSPPGGSYEQYF. The CDR3 bases are TGTGCCAGCTCACCACCCGGGGGATCCTACGAGCAGTACTTC.

The rearrangement uses TRBV28 and TRBJ2-1; D gene uncertain. The germline gives CDR1 MDHEN, CDR2 SYDVKM. The CDR3 covers 16 residues. V was pared by 5 bases and J by 3 bases, with 17 bases between. DNA of the CDR3: TGTGCCAGCAGTATACAAACAGCCGAAATCTACAATGAGCAGTTCTTC. Amino acid sequence: CASSIQTAEIYNEQFF.

In nucleotides, the CDR3 is TGTGCCAGCCTCCTGGACTCAAGACCATCCGGAGCTTTCTTT. This encodes CASLLDSRPSGAFF. The genes are TRBV19 and TRBJ1-1, with D uncertain. Germline values: CDR1 LNHDA, CDR2 SQIVND (reference sequence). Trimming shortened V by 9 bases and J by 10 bases, and 24 bases separated the two germline ends. CDR3 length equals 14 residues.

The sample holds a few counts of this clone. The chain employs TRBV7-3 and TRBJ2-2; D possibly corresponds to TRBD1 (6 bases). The ends were cut back, 5 bases at V and 0 bases at J, with 7 bases in the middle. This CDR3 spans 14 amino acids. Germline V lookup: CDR1 SGHTA, CDR2 FQGTGA. The CDR3 sequence: CASSEGANTGELFF. DNA for the CDR3: TGTGCCAGCAGCGAGGGGGCGAACACCGGGGAGCTGTTTTTT.

The chain has TRBV4-1 and TRBJ2-6, with 9 bases lining up with TRBD1. After removal of 6 bases from V and 0 bases from J, the junction contained 6 bases not matched to a gene. The germline V gene has CDR1 MGHRA and CDR2 YSYEKL. CDR3 length: 17 amino acids. This chain's CDR3 is CASSPGQGPSGANVLTF. CDR3 in DNA: TGCGCCAGCAGTCCGGGACAGGGACCCTCTGGGGCCAACGTCCTGACTTTC.

The DNA for the CDR3 is TGTGCCAGCAGCAGGATTACGGGAGCTATCACAGATACGCAGTATTTT. Protein: CASSRITGAITDTQYF. V is TRBV6-2 or TRBV6-3 and J is TRBJ2-3; the D gene is possibly TRBD2 (6 bases). This CDR3 has 16 residues. V lost 6 bases and J 2 bases, leaving 18 bases between the germline ends. In germline, CDR1 is MNHEY, CDR2 SVGEGT.

This sequence joins TRBV4-1 and TRBJ1-2; 8 nucleotides line up with TRBD1. The junction had 10 bases not matched to a gene; V was cut back by 4 bases and J by 3 bases. The CDR3 has 16 residues. Germline V gene data show CDR1 as MGHRA and CDR2 as YSYEKL. DNA of the CDR3: TGCGCCAGCAGCCGAGCCGCGACAGGGGATTACTATGGCTACACCTTC. This encodes CASSRAATGDYYGYTF.